This T cell receptor beta chain was sequenced in a study of T cell repertoires in cytomegalovirus infection. This CDR3 comprises 17 residues. In germline, CDR1 is SGHDN, CDR2 FVKESK. About this clonotype: A single base separates this from a much larger clone, so it may be a read error.

TCRdb re-called the reads through MiXCR, storing one row per CDR3 protein. The sample has over 90,000 distinct CDR3 sequences; about 17% are singletons. The rearrangement uses TRBV14 and TRBJ1-2; possibly TRBD1 for D (6 bases). This sequence was found in a human donor in good health (CMV status not recorded). Some clones in this sample may be carry-over from other donors' samples. The sample taken for sequencing was PBMCs. The CDR3 here is CASNKTRTVPTKYGYTF. For the CDR3, the DNA is TGTGCCAGCAACAAAACACGGACAGTCCCAACTAAATATGGCTACACCTTC.